The rows below give T cell receptor beta chains drawn from one sample of a study of blood T cell repertoires in COVID-19. Data came from immunoSEQ multiplex PCR; TCRdb stores just in-frame clones and leaves some out. The sample consists of 400,000 or so clones, around nine tenths of them appearing once. The specimen was peripheral blood. The receptors were gathered from a human donor in a cohort sampled during active COVID-19. Both conserved end residues are part of each CDR3. The D gene is left open where the match is weak. Some rows have no size entry. The others give once, few or many, or a class for an expanded clone.

>TRBV30|.|.|TRBJ1-6
CAWSVSPDGALHF
TGTGCCTGGAGTGTCTCCCCAGATGGAGCCCTCCACTTT
>TRBV4-1|TRBD2|.|TRBJ2-1
CASSQDPKRGTRGYNEQFF
TGCGCCAGCAGCCAAGATCCTAAGCGGGGGACCAGGGGCTACAATGAGCAGTTCTTC
>TRBV15|.|.|TRBJ1-5
CATSRIFNQPQHF
TGTGCCACCAGCAGAATCTTTAATCAGCCCCAGCATTTT
>TRBV6-5|.|.|TRBJ2-5
CASSYSGAFRETQYF
TGTGCCAGCAGTTACTCGGGGGCATTTAGAGAGACCCAGTACTTC
>TRBV13|.|.|TRBJ1-2
CASSIQGPYGYTF
TGTGCCAGCAGCATACAGGGTCCCTATGGCTACACCTTC
>TRBV2|.|once|TRBJ2-5
CASSEEPGLGETQYF
TGTGCCAGCAGTGAAGAACCGGGACTTGGGGAGACCCAGTACTTC
>TRBV6-5|.|.|TRBJ2-7
CASSRYPDGTYEQYF
TGTGCCAGCAGTAGATACCCAGACGGGACCTACGAGCAGTACTTC
>TRBV7-7|TRBD2|.|TRBJ2-3
CASSPLAGADTQYF
TGTGCTAGCAGCCCGCTAGCGGGGGCAGATACGCAGTATTTT
>TRBV5-6|.|.|TRBJ1-4
CASSSSHRGGEKLFF
TGTGCCAGCAGCTCCTCCCACCGGGGAGGAGAAAAACTGTTTTTT
>TRBV5-4|TRBD2|.|TRBJ2-2
CASSLGERGFFGELFF
TGTGCCAGCAGCTTGGGCGAGCGGGGGTTTTTCGGGGAGCTGTTTTTT
>TRBV5-5|.|.|TRBJ1-3
CASSFLSGVGNTIYF
TGTGCCTCATCCTTCTTGTCAGGGGTCGGAAACACCATATATTTT
>TRBV29-1|TRBD1|once|TRBJ2-5
CSAEPQGVRVLETQYF
TGCAGCGCCGAACCACAGGGGGTGCGGGTGTTAGAGACCCAGTACTTC
>TRBV11-2|.|.|TRBJ1-1
CASSLGANTEAFF
TGTGCCAGCAGCTTAGGAGCGAACACTGAAGCTTTCTTT
>TRBV20-1|.|once|TRBJ2-1
CSAVGDNQFF
TGCAGTGCCGTGGGGGACAATCAGTTCTTC
>TRBV5-1|TRBD1|.|TRBJ1-2
CASSVGQGIGGYTF
TGCGCCAGCAGCGTCGGACAGGGGATTGGTGGCTACACCTTC
>TRBV6-7|TRBD1|.|TRBJ1-5
CARSEITGGANQPQHF
TGTGCCAGATCCGAGATTACAGGGGGCGCAAATCAGCCCCAGCATTTT
>TRBV5-1|.|.|TRBJ1-2
CASSFRQVRGYGYTF
TGCGCCAGCAGCTTCCGACAGGTACGGGGCTATGGCTACACCTTC
>TRBV6-5|TRBD2|.|TRBJ2-5
CASRTSGHQETQYF
TGTGCCAGCAGGACTAGCGGGCACCAAGAGACCCAGTACTTC
>TRBV28|.|.|TRBJ1-2
CASSPLGAEDYGYTF
TGTGCCAGCAGTCCCCTAGGGGCAGAAGACTATGGCTACACCTTC
>TRBV6-6|.|.|TRBJ1-1
CATRREGRVGTEAFF
TGTGCCACACGTCGGGAGGGGAGGGTTGGCACTGAAGCTTTCTTT
>TRBV29-1|TRBD1|.|TRBJ2-7
CSVEDGPGGTYEQYF
TGCAGCGTTGAAGATGGGCCAGGGGGCACTTACGAGCAGTACTTC
>TRBV7-2|TRBD2|.|TRBJ2-1
CASSSPSGRAYNEQFF
TGTGCCAGCAGCTCCCCTAGCGGGAGGGCCTACAATGAGCAGTTCTTC
>TRBV5-5|.|.|TRBJ2-1
CASSLAWHEQFF
TGTGCCAGCAGCTTGGCCTGGCATGAGCAGTTCTTC
>TRBV3-1/TRBV3-2|.|.|TRBJ2-5
CASSLGQQETQYF
TGTGCCAGCAGCCTTGGACAGCAAGAGACCCAGTACTTC
>TRBV6-2/TRBV6-3|.|once|TRBJ2-6
CASSSPGGSGANVLTF
TGTGCCAGCAGTTCGCCCGGGGGATCTGGGGCCAACGTCCTGACTTTC
>TRBV27|TRBD1|.|TRBJ2-2
CASSWGQGYTGELFF
TGTGCCAGCAGTTGGGGACAGGGATACACCGGGGAGCTGTTTTTT
>TRBV30|.|few|TRBJ1-5
CAWSGGINNQPQHF
TGTGCCTGGAGCGGCGGAATCAATAATCAGCCCCAGCATTTT
>TRBV11-3|.|.|TRBJ2-2
CASSKAGTGELFF
TGTGCCAGCAGTAAAGCGGGCACCGGGGAGCTGTTTTTT
>TRBV9|.|once|TRBJ1-2
CASSVSSLGRPDGYTF
TGTGCCAGCAGCGTATCCTCCTTGGGCCGGCCAGATGGCTACACCTTC
>TRBV28|.|.|TRBJ2-7
CASSSRAGHRRGYEQYF
TGTGCCAGCAGTTCCCGAGCGGGACACCGAAGGGGCTACGAGCAGTACTTC
>TRBV11-2|TRBD2|.|TRBJ2-2
CASSSSGGATGELFF
TGTGCCAGCAGCTCTAGCGGGGGGGCGACCGGGGAGCTGTTTTTT
>TRBV29-1|TRBD2|.|TRBJ2-1
CSTVGRSGTPSLEQFF
TGCAGCACTGTTGGACGTAGCGGGACCCCTTCCCTAGAGCAGTTCTTC
>TRBV9|TRBD1|.|TRBJ2-7
CASSVGGQGYEQYF
TGTGCCAGCAGCGTAGGGGGACAGGGCTACGAGCAGTACTTC
>TRBV9|TRBD2|.|TRBJ2-1
CASSVGSGSSYNEQFF
TGTGCCAGCAGCGTAGGTAGCGGGAGTTCCTACAATGAGCAGTTCTTC
>TRBV19|TRBD1|.|TRBJ1-1
CASSTRDRVVKDTEAFF
TGTGCCAGTAGTACCCGGGACAGGGTTGTGAAGGACACTGAAGCTTTCTTT
>TRBV18|.|.|TRBJ2-7
CASSPRIYEQYF
TGTGCCAGCTCACCCAGGATATACGAGCAGTACTTC
>TRBV19|.|once|TRBJ2-2
CASSIPPTGELFF
TGTGCCAGTAGTATACCCCCGACCGGGGAGCTGTTTTTT
>TRBV6-5|.|.|TRBJ1-2
CASIHPGGGYTF
TGTGCCAGCATTCACCCAGGTGGGGGCTACACCTTC
>TRBV10-3|.|.|TRBJ2-1
CAISESWRPALNNEQFF
TGTGCCATCAGTGAGTCGTGGCGGCCGGCGCTTAACAATGAGCAGTTCTTC
>TRBV7-8|TRBD1|.|TRBJ2-7
CASSSRGQGASYEQYF
TGTGCCAGCAGCTCCCGGGGACAGGGGGCTTCCTACGAGCAGTACTTC
>TRBV6-1|.|.|TRBJ1-1
CASSDGGLISTEAFF
TGTGCCAGCAGTGATGGCGGACTTATTTCCACTGAAGCTTTCTTT
>TRBV10-3|TRBD2|.|TRBJ2-7
CAISDPSGSSYEQYF
TGTGCCATCAGTGACCCTAGCGGGAGCTCCTACGAGCAGTACTTC
>TRBV6-5|.|.|TRBJ1-2
CASSYSRQINYGYTF
TGTGCCAGCAGTTACTCGCGGCAGATTAACTATGGCTACACCTTC
>TRBV7-7|TRBD1|.|TRBJ2-2
CASSTGTANTGELFF
TGTGCTAGCAGCACCGGGACAGCGAACACCGGGGAGCTGTTTTTT
>TRBV6-5|.|.|TRBJ1-6
CASSRDRPYNSPLHF
TGTGCCAGCAGTAGAGACAGACCATATAATTCACCCCTCCACTTT
>TRBV6-5|TRBD2|.|TRBJ2-5
CASSIAGGPGETQYF
TGTGCCAGCAGTATAGCGGGAGGGCCGGGGGAGACCCAGTACTTC
>TRBV19|TRBD1|few|TRBJ1-4
CASTKRPGQGDDELFF
TGTGCCAGTACCAAAAGGCCGGGACAGGGGGATGACGAACTGTTTTTT
>TRBV5-1|.|.|TRBJ1-2
CASSLERQGGQRPFDGYTF
TGCGCCAGCAGCTTGGAAAGGCAAGGAGGACAGCGCCCTTTTGATGGCTACACCTTC
>TRBV6-1|.|.|TRBJ1-1
CASSEPDREAFF
TGTGCCAGCAGTGAACCCGACAGGGAAGCTTTCTTT
>TRBV19|TRBD1|once|TRBJ1-2
CASRGTGTATNYGYTF
TGTGCCAGCAGAGGGACAGGGACGGCCACTAACTATGGCTACACCTTC
>TRBV7-2|TRBD1|.|TRBJ2-7
CASSLGTGSIYEQYF
TGTGCCAGCAGCCTCGGGACAGGGTCAATCTACGAGCAGTACTTC
>TRBV7-3|TRBD1|.|TRBJ1-2
CASSQGGGTDGYTF
TGTGCCAGCAGCCAGGGTGGGGGGACAGATGGCTACACCTTC
>TRBV27|TRBD1|.|TRBJ1-2
CASRAGGSYGYTF
TGTGCCAGCAGAGCAGGGGGAAGTTATGGCTACACCTTC
>TRBV4-1|.|.|TRBJ2-7
CASSQGAVGEQYF
TGCGCCAGCAGCCAAGGGGCAGTTGGCGAGCAGTACTTC
>TRBV30|.|.|TRBJ1-3
CAWSPTGTTGNTIYF
TGTGCCTGGAGTCCTACCGGGACTACTGGAAACACCATATATTTT
>TRBV11-2|.|.|TRBJ1-1
CASNTRGSGTEAFF
TGTGCCAGCAACACTAGGGGGTCGGGCACTGAAGCTTTCTTT
>TRBV7-2|.|.|TRBJ2-3
CASSPGGHADTQYF
TGTGCCAGCAGCCCGGGGGGCCACGCAGATACGCAGTATTTT
>TRBV7-2|TRBD2|.|TRBJ2-5
CASSYTPRGGGETQYF
TGTGCCAGCAGCTATACCCCCCGCGGGGGGGGAGAGACCCAGTACTTC
>TRBV18|TRBD2|.|TRBJ2-7
CASSPGGSASYEQYF
TGTGCCAGCTCACCGGGCGGGAGCGCTTCCTACGAGCAGTACTTC